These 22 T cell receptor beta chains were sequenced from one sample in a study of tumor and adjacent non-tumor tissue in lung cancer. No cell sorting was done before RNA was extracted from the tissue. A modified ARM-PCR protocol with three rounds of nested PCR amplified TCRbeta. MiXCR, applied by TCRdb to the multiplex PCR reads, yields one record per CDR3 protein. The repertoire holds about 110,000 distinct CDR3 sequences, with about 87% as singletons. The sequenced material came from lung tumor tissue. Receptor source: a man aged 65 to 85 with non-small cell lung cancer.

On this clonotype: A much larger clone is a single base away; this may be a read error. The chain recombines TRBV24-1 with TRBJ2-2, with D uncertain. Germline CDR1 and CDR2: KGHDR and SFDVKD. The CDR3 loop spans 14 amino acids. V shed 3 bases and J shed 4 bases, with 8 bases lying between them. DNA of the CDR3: TGTGCCACCAGTGATGAGGATAGCACCGGGGAGCTGTTTTTT. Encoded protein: CATSDEDSTGELFF.

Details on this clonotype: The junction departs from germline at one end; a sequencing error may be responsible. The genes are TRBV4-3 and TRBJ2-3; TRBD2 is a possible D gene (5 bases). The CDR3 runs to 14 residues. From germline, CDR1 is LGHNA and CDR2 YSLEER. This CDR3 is CTSSQETRADAQYF. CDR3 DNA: TGCACCAGCAGCCAAGAAACTAGAGCAGATGCGCAGTATTTT.

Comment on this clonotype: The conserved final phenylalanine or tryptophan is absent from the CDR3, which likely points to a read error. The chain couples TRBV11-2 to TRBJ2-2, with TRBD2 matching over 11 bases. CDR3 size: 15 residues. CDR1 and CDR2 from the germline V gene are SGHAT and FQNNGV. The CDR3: CANSPLAGGTGELFL. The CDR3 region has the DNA TGTGCCAACAGCCCCCTAGCGGGGGGAACCGGGGAGCTGTTTCTT.

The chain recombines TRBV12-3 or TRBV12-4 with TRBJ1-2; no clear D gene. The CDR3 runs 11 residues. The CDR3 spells CDSTLGDSYTF. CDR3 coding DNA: TGTGATAGCACCCTGGGAGATAGCTACACCTTC.

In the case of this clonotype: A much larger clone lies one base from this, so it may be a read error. In nucleotides, the CDR3 is TGTGCCAGCAGCCCCCTTTGGGGACTGGGGCAAGAGACCCAGTACTTC. Residues: CASSPLWGLGQETQYF. The chain uses TRBV5-5 and TRBJ2-5; maybe TRBD2 (6 bases). CDR3 length: 16 amino acids. Trimming pared 4 bases from V and 2 bases from J, leaving 18 bases between. The germline V gene has CDR1 SGHKS and CDR2 YYEKEE (reference sequence).

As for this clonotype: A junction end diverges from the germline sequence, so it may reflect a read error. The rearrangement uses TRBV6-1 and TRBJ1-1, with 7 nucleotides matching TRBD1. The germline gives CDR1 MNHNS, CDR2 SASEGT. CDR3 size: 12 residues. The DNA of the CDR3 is TGTACCAGCAGGGGGTCTGGGGTTGAAGCTTTCTTT. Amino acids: CTSRGSGVEAFF.

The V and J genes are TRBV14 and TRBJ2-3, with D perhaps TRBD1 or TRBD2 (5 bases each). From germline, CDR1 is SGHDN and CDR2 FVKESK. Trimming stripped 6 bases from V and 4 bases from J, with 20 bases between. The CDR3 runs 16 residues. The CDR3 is CASRPTVGVVPDTQYF. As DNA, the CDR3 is TGTGCCAGCAGGCCGACAGTGGGAGTTGTCCCAGATACGCAGTATTTT.

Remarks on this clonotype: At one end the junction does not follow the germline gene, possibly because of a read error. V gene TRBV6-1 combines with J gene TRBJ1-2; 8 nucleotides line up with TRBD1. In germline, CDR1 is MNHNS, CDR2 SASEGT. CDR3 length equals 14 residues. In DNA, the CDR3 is TGTGCCTGCAGCGAAGGGACAGGAGTTTATGGCTACACCTTC. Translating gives CACSEGTGVYGYTF.

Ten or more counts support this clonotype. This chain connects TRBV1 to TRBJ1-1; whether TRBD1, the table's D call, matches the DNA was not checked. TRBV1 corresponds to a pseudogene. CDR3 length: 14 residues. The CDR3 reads CTSSQRLDRRAAFF. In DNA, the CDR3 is TGCACCAGCAGCCAAAGATTGGACAGACGGGCAGCTTTCTTT.

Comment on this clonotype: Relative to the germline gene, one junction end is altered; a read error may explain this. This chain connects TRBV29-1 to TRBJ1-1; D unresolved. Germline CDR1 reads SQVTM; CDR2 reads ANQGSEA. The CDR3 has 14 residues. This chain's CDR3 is CNVEDRQVVTEAFF. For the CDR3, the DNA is TGCAACGTTGAAGATCGGCAAGTGGTCACTGAAGCTTTCTTT.

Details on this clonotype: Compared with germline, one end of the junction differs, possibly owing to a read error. As DNA, the CDR3 is TGTGACAGCAGCGAAAACCAGCCTCTTTACTCCTACAATGAGCAGTTCTTC. Translation gives CDSSENQPLYSYNEQFF. The chain employs TRBV7-9 and TRBJ2-1; D is unresolved. Germline values: CDR1 SEHNR, CDR2 FQNEAQ (reference sequence). CDR3 length equals 17 residues.

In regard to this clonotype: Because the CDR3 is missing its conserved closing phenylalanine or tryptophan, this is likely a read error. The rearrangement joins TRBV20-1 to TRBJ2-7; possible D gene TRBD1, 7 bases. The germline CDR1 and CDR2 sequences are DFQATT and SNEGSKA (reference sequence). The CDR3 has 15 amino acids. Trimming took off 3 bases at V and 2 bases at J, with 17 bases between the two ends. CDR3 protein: CSARDGGTDTYEQYL. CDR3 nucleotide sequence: TGCAGTGCTAGGGATGGGGGGACAGATACCTACGAGCAGTACCTC.

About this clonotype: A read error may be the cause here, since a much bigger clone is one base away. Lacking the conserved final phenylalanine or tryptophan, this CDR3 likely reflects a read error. As DNA, the CDR3 is TGCGCCAGCAGCTTGGGGGCAGAGGCCGGGGAGCTGTTTATT. Amino acids: CASSLGAEAGELFI. The rearrangement joins TRBV5-1 to TRBJ2-2; unclear D gene. Germline CDR1 reads SGHRS; CDR2 reads YFSETQ. There are 14 residues in the CDR3. The ends were cut back, 0 bases at V and 6 bases at J, with 9 bases in the middle.

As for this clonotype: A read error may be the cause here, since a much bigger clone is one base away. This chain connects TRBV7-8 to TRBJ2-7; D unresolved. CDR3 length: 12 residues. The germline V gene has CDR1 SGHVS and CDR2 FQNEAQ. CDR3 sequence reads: CVSSYRPSELYF. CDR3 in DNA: TGTGTCAGCAGCTATAGGCCCTCCGAGCTGTACTTC.

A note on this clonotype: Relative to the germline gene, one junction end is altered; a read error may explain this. The CDR3 DNA follows: TGTGCCAGCACCCTACTCATACACGGAAACGTTCAGCACTTC. Protein product: CASTLLIHGNVQHF. V and J are TRBV12-3 or TRBV12-4 and TRBJ2-4; no clear D gene. The CDR3 runs to 14 residues.

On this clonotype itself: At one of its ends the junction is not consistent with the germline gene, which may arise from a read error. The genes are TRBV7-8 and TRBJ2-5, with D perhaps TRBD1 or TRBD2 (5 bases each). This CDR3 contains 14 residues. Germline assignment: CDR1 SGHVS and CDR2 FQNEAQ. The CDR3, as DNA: TGTGCCAGCAGCTTAGGATCGGGGCTGGAGACCCACTACTTC. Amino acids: CASSLGSGLETHYF.

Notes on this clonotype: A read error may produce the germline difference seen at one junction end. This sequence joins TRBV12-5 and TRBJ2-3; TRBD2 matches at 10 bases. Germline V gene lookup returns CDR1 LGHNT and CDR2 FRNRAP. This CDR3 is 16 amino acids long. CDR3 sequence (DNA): TGTGATAGTGGTTTGAATCTAGCGGGAGACACAGATACGCAGTACTTT. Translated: CDSGLNLAGDTDTQYF.

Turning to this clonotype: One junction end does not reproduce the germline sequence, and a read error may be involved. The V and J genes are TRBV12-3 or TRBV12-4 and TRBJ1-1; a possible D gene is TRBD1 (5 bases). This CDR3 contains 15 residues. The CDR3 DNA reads TGTGCCAGTAGTTTGGGGAGGGGCACGAACAGTGAAGCTTTCTTT. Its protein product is CASSLGRGTNSEAFF.

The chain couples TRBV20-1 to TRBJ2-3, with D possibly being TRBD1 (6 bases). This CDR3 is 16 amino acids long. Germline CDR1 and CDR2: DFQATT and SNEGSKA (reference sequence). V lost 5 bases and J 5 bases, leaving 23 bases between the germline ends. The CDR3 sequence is CSAPRLSRGLIDTQYF. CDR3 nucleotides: TGCAGTGCTCCGCGTCTGTCCAGGGGCTTGATAGATACGCAGTATTTT.

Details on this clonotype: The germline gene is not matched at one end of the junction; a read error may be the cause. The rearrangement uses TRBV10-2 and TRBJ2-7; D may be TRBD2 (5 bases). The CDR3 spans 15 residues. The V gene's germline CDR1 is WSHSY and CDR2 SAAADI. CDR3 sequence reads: CASSEWGDMRDEQYF. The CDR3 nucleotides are TGTGCCAGCAGTGAGTGGGGAGACATGCGCGACGAGCAGTACTTC.

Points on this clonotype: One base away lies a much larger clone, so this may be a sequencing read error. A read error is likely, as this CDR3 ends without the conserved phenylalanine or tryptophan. CDR3 DNA: TGTGCCAGCAGACCAAACACCGGGGAGCTGTTTTTG. Its protein is CASRPNTGELFL. V and J are TRBV28 and TRBJ2-2; the D is unclear. Germline V lookup: CDR1 MDHEN, CDR2 SYDVKM. CDR3 length: 12 residues. V lost 6 bases to trimming and J lost 2 bases, with 4 bases between them.

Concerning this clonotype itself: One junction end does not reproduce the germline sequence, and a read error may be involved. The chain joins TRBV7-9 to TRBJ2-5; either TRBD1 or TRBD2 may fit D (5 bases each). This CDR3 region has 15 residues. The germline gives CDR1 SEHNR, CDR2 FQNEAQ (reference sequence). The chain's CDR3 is CARSLVVRGRATQYF. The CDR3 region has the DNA TGTGCCAGGAGCTTAGTCGTGAGGGGCCGAGCGACCCAATACTTC.